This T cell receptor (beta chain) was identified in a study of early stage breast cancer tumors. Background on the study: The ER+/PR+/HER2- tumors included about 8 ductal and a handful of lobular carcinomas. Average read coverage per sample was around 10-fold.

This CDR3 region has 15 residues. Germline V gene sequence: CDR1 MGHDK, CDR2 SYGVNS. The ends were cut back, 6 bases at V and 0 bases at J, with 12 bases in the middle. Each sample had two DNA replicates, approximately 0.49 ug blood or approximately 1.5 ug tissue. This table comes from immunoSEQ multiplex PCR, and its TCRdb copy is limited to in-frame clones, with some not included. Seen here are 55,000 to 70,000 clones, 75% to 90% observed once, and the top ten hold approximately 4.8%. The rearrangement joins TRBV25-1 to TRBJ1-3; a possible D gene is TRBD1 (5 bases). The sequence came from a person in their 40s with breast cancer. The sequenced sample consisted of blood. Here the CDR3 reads CASRPDSYSGNTIYF. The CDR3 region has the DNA TGTGCCAGCAGACCAGACAGCTACTCTGGAAACACCATATATTTT. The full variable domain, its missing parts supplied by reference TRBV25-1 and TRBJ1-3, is EADIYQTPRYLVIGTGKKITLECSQTMGHDKMYWYQQDPGMELHLIHYSYGVNSTEKGDLSSESTVSRIRTEHFPLTLESARPSHTSQYLCASRPDSYSGNTIYFGEGSWLTVV.